The 6 T cell receptor beta chains in this list originate from one sample, sequenced in a study of blood T cells in healthy people across ages. Using a J-beta primer mix together with a sample-barcoded 5' primer, a second PCR was run for about 7 to 12 cycles. TCRdb re-called the 5' RACE reads with MiXCR, one entry per CDR3 protein. The sample has 1.5 million to 2 million distinct CDR3 sequences, under 30% seen once. The sequencing input was blood. The source of these receptors is a woman aged 30 to 39 in good health.

Comment on this clonotype: This may be a read error, as it is one base from a much larger clone. The chain carries TRBV9 and TRBJ2-3; D unresolved. CDR1 and CDR2 (germline): SGDLS, YYNGEE. The CDR3 is 12 residues long. This CDR3 reads CACSVVLDTQYF. As DNA, the CDR3 is TGTGCCTGCAGCGTAGTTTTGGATACGCAGTATTTT.

This sequence joins TRBV2 and TRBJ2-1, with 8 bases aligning to TRBD2. This CDR3 region has 13 residues. The V and J ends lost 4 bases and 7 bases, in that order; junction bases with no gene match: 3. The germline gives CDR1 SNHLY, CDR2 FYNNEI. The CDR3 DNA is TGTGCCAGCAGTGGAGTAGCGGGGAATGAGCAGTTCTTC. Translated, it gives CASSGVAGNEQFF.

In its sample, this clonotype was seen many times. This chain connects TRBV6-2 or TRBV6-3 to TRBJ2-7; D unclear. This CDR3 is built from 14 residues. Per germline, CDR1 MNHEY and CDR2 SVGEGT. The V end lost 6 bases, the J end lost 1 base, and 13 bases lay between the germline ends. CDR3: CASSPVKWSYEQYF. The CDR3 coding sequence is TGTGCCAGCAGCCCCGTAAAGTGGTCCTACGAGCAGTACTTC.

The V and J genes are TRBV20-1 and TRBJ2-5, with D perhaps matching TRBD2 (7 bases). The germline V gene has CDR1 DFQATT and CDR2 SNEGSKA (reference sequence). The CDR3 covers 14 residues. V was shortened by 6 bases and J by 2 bases, with 16 bases between the two germline ends. In nucleotides, the CDR3 is TGCAGTGCCCCTGTCGGGGGGCTGCAAGAGACCCAGTACTTC. Protein product: CSAPVGGLQETQYF.

This clonotype turned up a few times. The rearrangement links TRBV5-1 to TRBJ2-7; maybe TRBD1 (6 bases). The germline V gene has CDR1 SGHRS and CDR2 YFSETQ. V dropped 4 bases and J dropped 3 bases, with 11 bases sitting between them. This CDR3 has 13 residues. The CDR3 here is CASSGHRVYEQYF. Written as DNA, the CDR3 is TGCGCCAGCAGCGGGCACAGGGTCTACGAGCAGTACTTC.

With regard to this clonotype: A much bigger clone sits one base away, suggesting this may be a read error. The chain couples TRBV5-1 to TRBJ2-1, with a weak D call TRBD2 (7 bases). The J call is uncertain, as TRBJ2-7 better fits the DNA end. The CDR3 loop spans 16 amino acids. Germline V gene lookup returns CDR1 SGHRS and CDR2 YFSETQ. The CDR3 region is CATKRGGASSYNEQYF. The CDR3 coding sequence is TGCGCCACCAAAAGGGGGGGGGCAAGCTCCTACAATGAGCAGTACTTC.